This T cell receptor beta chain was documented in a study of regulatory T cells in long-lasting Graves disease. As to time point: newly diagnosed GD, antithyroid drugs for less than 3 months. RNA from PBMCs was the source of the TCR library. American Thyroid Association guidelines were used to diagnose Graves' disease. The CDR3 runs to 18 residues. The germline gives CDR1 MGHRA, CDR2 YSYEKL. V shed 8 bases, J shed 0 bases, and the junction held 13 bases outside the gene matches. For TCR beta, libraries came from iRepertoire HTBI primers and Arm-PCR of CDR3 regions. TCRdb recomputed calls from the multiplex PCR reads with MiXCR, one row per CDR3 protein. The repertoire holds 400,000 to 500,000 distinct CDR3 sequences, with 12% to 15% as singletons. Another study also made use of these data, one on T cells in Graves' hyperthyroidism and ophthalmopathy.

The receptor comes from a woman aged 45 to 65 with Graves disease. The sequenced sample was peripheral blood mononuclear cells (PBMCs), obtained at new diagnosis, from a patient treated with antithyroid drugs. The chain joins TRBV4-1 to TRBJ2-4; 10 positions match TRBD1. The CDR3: CASGSETGGLIAKNIQYF. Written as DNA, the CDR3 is TGCGCCAGCGGGTCAGAGACAGGGGGCCTTATAGCCAAAAACATTCAGTACTTC.